This T cell receptor (beta chain) stems from a study of T-cell memory formation after mild COVID-19. Using its own MiXCR run on the 5' RACE reads, TCRdb lists one record per CDR3 protein. The sample lists roughly 450,000 distinct CDR3 sequences, 15% to 20% occurring once. This clonotype was counted between two and nine times. Sequencing was carried out using PBMCs or a T cell subset sorted from them (not recorded which). The receptor comes from an adult woman who had mild COVID-19 (a few samples of this study predate the infection). Cell type and time point are not known.

In nucleotides, the CDR3 is TGTGCCAGCAGGGGACTAGCTAACGAGCAGTACTTC. Translated: CASRGLANEQYF. The rearrangement joins TRBV7-9 to TRBJ2-7, with 9 bases identical to TRBD2. Per the germline V gene, CDR1 is SEHNR and CDR2 is FQNEAQ (reference sequence). This CDR3 spans 12 amino acids. Unmatched junction bases numbered 2, after V lost 6 bases and J lost 5 bases.